The 27 T cell receptor beta chains in this list originate from one sample, sequenced in a study of T cell responses to AZD1222 COVID-19 vaccine (dated by TCRdb to the early 2020s). Library preparation used the immunoSEQ multiplex PCR assay. In its TCRdb copy, this immuneACCESS table keeps in-frame sequences only and misses some clones. Where compared with another copy, unresolved V genes explain less than half of these, and the others have no known cause. This sample is represented by 80,000 to 100,000 clones; roughly 90% of them were singletons. The top ten hold around 5.8% of the sample. The label giving this sample's time point can be read as: baseline before first vaccination. Specimen: peripheral blood, collected on day 0 of AZD1222 vaccination. Every receptor here comes from an adult in good health.

This clone appeared a single time. The chain joins TRBV14 to TRBJ2-4; D is uncertain. The CDR3 consists of 13 residues. Germline CDR1 is SGHDN and CDR2 is FVKESK. Trimming took 1 base from V and 9 from J, leaving 10 bases between them. CDR3 bases: TGTGCCAGCAGCCAAGTACCCTTGGGCATTCAGTACTTC. Translated: CASSQVPLGIQYF.

The V call is TRBV28, the J call TRBJ2-6; D is possibly TRBD2 (5 bases). Germline V gene lookup returns CDR1 MDHEN and CDR2 SYDVKM. The CDR3 consists of 17 residues. With 4 bases removed from V and 0 bases from J, the gap between germline ends came to 13 bases. The CDR3 DNA reads TGTGCCAGCAGTTCCCTTGGACTTAACTCTGGGGCCAACGTCCTGACTTTC. Amino acids: CASSSLGLNSGANVLTF.

This sequence joins TRBV30 and TRBJ2-4; D not certain. Trimming removed 0 bases from V and 6 bases from J, with 9 bases in between. The germline V gene encodes CDR1 GTSNPN and CDR2 SVGIG (reference sequence). This CDR3 region has 13 residues. The CDR3 DNA follows: TGTGCCTGGAGTGTACAATTGGTAAACATTCAGTACTTC. It is translated as CAWSVQLVNIQYF.

CDR3 nucleotides: TGTGCCAGCAGTGAAGGAGGGAGGCGAGGCAATCAGCCCCAGCATTTT. Protein: CASSEGGRRGNQPQHF. This chain uses TRBV2 with TRBJ1-5; D uncertain. Germline values: CDR1 SNHLY, CDR2 FYNNEI. V shed 1 base and J shed 2 bases, with 12 bases lying between them. This CDR3 has 16 residues.

The V gene is TRBV5-3, the J gene TRBJ1-5; 7 nucleotides agree with TRBD1. TRBV5-3 is an ORF, with its function uncertain. V lost 1 base and J lost 0; bases outside the gene matches: 7. CDR3 length: 17 amino acids. The CDR3 region has the DNA TGTGCCAGAAGCTTGCCTGGTCGGGACAGTAGCAATCAGCCCCAGCATTTT. It translates to CARSLPGRDSSNQPQHF.

V and J are TRBV10-3 and TRBJ1-3, with D tentatively TRBD1 (6 bases). This CDR3 is built from 14 residues. Germline V CDR1 and CDR2: ENHRY, SYGVKD. V lost 8 bases to trimming and J lost 0 bases, with 11 bases between them. CDR3 in amino acids: CAIGGPSSGNTIYF. Here the CDR3 DNA reads TGTGCCATCGGGGGCCCAAGCTCTGGAAACACCATATATTTT.

The CDR3 nucleotides are TGTGCCAGCAAAAAGGGGGGACAAAATTACGAGCAGTACTTC. The encoded protein is CASKKGGQNYEQYF. The chain has TRBV28 and TRBJ2-7, with D possibly called TRBD1 or TRBD2 (6 bases each). The length of the CDR3 is 14 residues. The V gene lost 7 bases and the J gene lost 4 bases, with 17 bases spanning the gap. Per the germline V gene, CDR1 is MDHEN and CDR2 is SYDVKM.

This chain joins TRBV25-1 and TRBJ1-1; D call uncertain. This CDR3 comprises 12 residues. The V end was cut by 4 bases, the J end by 11 bases, with 14 bases between. CDR1 MGHDK and CDR2 SYGVNS come from the germline V gene. The CDR3 DNA sequence: TGTGCCAGCAGTGCCCCGGGAAGCCGGGCTTTCTTT. Protein: CASSAPGSRAFF.

The chain is built from TRBV6-5 and TRBJ1-2, with D possibly matching TRBD1 (6 bases). V lost 7 bases to trimming and J lost 4 bases, with 19 bases between them. The V gene's germline CDR1 is MNHEY and CDR2 SVGAGI. The CDR3 loop spans 15 amino acids. The CDR3 DNA reads TGTGCCAGCACCAAAGGGAGGGGGATCCTCTATGGCTACACCTTC. It specifies CASTKGRGILYGYTF.

The chain uses TRBV5-6 and TRBJ1-1, with D tentatively TRBD1 (5 bases). V lost 2 bases and J 4 bases, leaving 12 bases between the germline ends. This CDR3 spans 14 amino acids. Looked up from germline, CDR1 is SGHDT and CDR2 is YYEEEE. The CDR3, as DNA: TGTGCCAGCAGCTTTTGGGGGGGAGTCACTGAAGCTTTCTTT. Translating it yields CASSFWGGVTEAFF.

V usage is TRBV27 and J usage is TRBJ1-5; TRBD1 might be the D (6 bases). The germline gives CDR1 MNHEY, CDR2 SMNVEV (reference sequence). CDR3 size: 13 residues. Trimming shortened V by 3 bases and J by 7 bases, and 10 bases separated the two germline ends. The CDR3 sequence: CASSFRGGQPQHF. The CDR3 DNA reads TGTGCCAGCAGTTTCAGGGGTGGCCAGCCCCAGCATTTT.

This rearrangement joins TRBV27 to TRBJ2-2; 9 bases line up with TRBD1. Germline V gene sequence: CDR1 MNHEY, CDR2 SMNVEV (reference sequence). J was trimmed by 3 bases and V by 2 bases; bases with no gene match: 1. The CDR3 is 15 amino acids. The CDR3 protein is CASSLGTGYTGELFF. CDR3 DNA sequence: TGTGCCAGCAGTTTAGGGACAGGGTACACCGGGGAGCTGTTTTTT.

J is TRBJ2-5 and V is TRBV6-2 or TRBV6-3, with 7 positions matching TRBD2. CDR1 and CDR2 from the germline V gene are MNHEY and SVGEGT. CDR3 length equals 14 residues. Unmatched junction bases numbered 2, after V lost 1 base and J lost 3 bases. CDR3 region: CASSYWGGEETQYF. The CDR3, as DNA: TGTGCCAGCAGTTACTGGGGGGGAGAAGAGACCCAGTACTTC.

The chain is built from TRBV3-1 (or the pseudogene TRBV3-2) and TRBJ2-3, with D possibly being TRBD2 (5 bases). The CDR3 contains 14 residues. With 7 bases removed from V and 4 bases from J, the gap between germline ends came to 15 bases. Germline V lookup: CDR1 LGHDT, CDR2 YNNKEL (reference sequence). The CDR3 bases are TGTGCCAGCAACCCCGGGGAGTATGCAGATACGCAGTATTTT. It specifies CASNPGEYADTQYF.

CDR3 in amino acids: CASRPATGANTEAFF. CDR3 in DNA: TGCGCCAGCAGGCCTGCGACAGGGGCGAACACTGAAGCTTTCTTT. The V and J genes are TRBV5-1 and TRBJ1-1, with 8 bases lining up with TRBD1. This CDR3 is 15 amino acids long. Germline CDR1 reads SGHRS; CDR2 reads YFSETQ. Trimming removed 5 bases from V and 1 base from J; junction bases left unmatched: 7.

This clone turned up a few times. V gene TRBV28 combines with J gene TRBJ1-3, with D possibly being TRBD1 (6 bases). CDR3 size: 14 residues. Germline V gives CDR1 MDHEN, CDR2 SYDVKM. Between the trimmed V and J ends, which lost 7 bases and 4 bases, there was a span of 14 bases. DNA of the CDR3: TGTGCCAGCACAGGGGTTTACGACGGAAACACCATATATTTT. Translation gives CASTGVYDGNTIYF.

The rearrangement joins TRBV24-1 to TRBJ2-3; TRBD1 matches at 8 bases. The CDR3 extends over 15 amino acids. In germline, CDR1 is KGHDR, CDR2 SFDVKD. The trim removed 4 bases at V and 4 bases at J, leaving 6 bases unmatched. The CDR3 region has the DNA TGTGCCACCAGTGACGGACAGGGTATTTCAGATACGCAGTATTTT. This codes for CATSDGQGISDTQYF.

V gene TRBV28 combines with J gene TRBJ2-7, with no clear D. The germline V gene has CDR1 MDHEN and CDR2 SYDVKM. The length of the CDR3 is 11 residues. V was cut by 5 bases and J by 3 bases, with 5 bases left in between. The CDR3 DNA reads as TGTGCCAGCAGTGACCTCTACGAGCAGTACTTC. Encoded protein: CASSDLYEQYF.

The chain combines TRBV5-1 with TRBJ2-2; maybe TRBD1 (5 bases). The germline V gene encodes CDR1 SGHRS and CDR2 YFSETQ. V dropped 0 bases and J dropped 3 bases, with 12 bases sitting between them. This CDR3 comprises 16 residues. CDR3 residues: CASSLARQGYTGELFF. CDR3 nucleotide sequence: TGCGCCAGCAGCTTGGCGCGGCAGGGCTACACCGGGGAGCTGTTTTTT.

The chain recombines TRBV9 with TRBJ1-2; D not resolved. V lost 0 bases, J lost 5 bases, and 8 bases lay in between. The CDR3 totals 13 residues. The germline CDR1 and CDR2 sequences are SGDLS and YYNGEE. The CDR3 region is CASSVAPGYGYTF. CDR3 coding DNA: TGTGCCAGCAGCGTAGCGCCTGGGTATGGCTACACCTTC.

This clone was detected once. V is TRBV6-5 and J is TRBJ1-1, with 8 bases aligning to TRBD1. Germline-derived CDR1 and CDR2 are MNHEY and SVGAGI. The V segment lost 2 bases and the J segment 8 bases; nucleotides outside the gene matches: 7. This CDR3 region has 14 residues. The CDR3, as DNA: TGTGCCAGCAGTTACGCACCTCGGACAGGGGAAGCTTTCTTT. Amino acids: CASSYAPRTGEAFF.

The count of this clone is one. J is TRBJ1-4 and V is TRBV7-2; 10 nucleotides agree with TRBD1. CDR1 is SGHTA and CDR2 is FQGNSA in the germline V gene. This CDR3 region has 15 residues. V dropped 5 bases and J dropped 6; count of bases not matched to a gene: 6. The CDR3 sequence: CASSARQGADEKLFF. The CDR3 DNA is TGTGCCAGCAGCGCTCGACAGGGGGCGGATGAAAAACTGTTTTTT.

The rearrangement uses TRBV5-1 and TRBJ1-4; weak D call: TRBD1 (5 bases). CDR1 SGHRS and CDR2 YFSETQ come from the germline V gene. This CDR3 spans 14 amino acids. V dropped 4 bases and J dropped 2 bases, with 9 bases sitting between them. In DNA, the CDR3 is TGCGCCAGCAGCATGACAGTTACTAATGAAAAACTGTTTTTT. This gives the protein CASSMTVTNEKLFF.

This chain joins TRBV6-1 and TRBJ1-5; weak D call: TRBD1 (6 bases). This CDR3 is built from 16 residues. The germline V gene encodes CDR1 MNHNS and CDR2 SASEGT. Trimming stripped 1 base from V and 2 bases from J, with 12 bases between. The CDR3 protein is CASSEGVGGGNQPQHF. The DNA of the CDR3 is TGTGCCAGCAGTGAAGGCGTAGGGGGAGGCAATCAGCCCCAGCATTTT.

The rearrangement uses TRBV7-9 and TRBJ2-2; D is unresolved. V was trimmed by 1 base and J by 3 bases, leaving 3 bases between them. Germline CDR1 SEHNR, CDR2 FQNEAQ (reference sequence). The CDR3 consists of 13 residues. The CDR3 loop is CASSLGDTGELFF. The CDR3, as DNA: TGTGCCAGCAGCTTAGGAGACACCGGGGAGCTGTTTTTT.

V is TRBV20-1 and J is TRBJ2-1; D gene unclear. Germline-derived CDR1 and CDR2 are DFQATT and SNEGSKA (reference sequence). V shed 3 bases and J shed 5 bases, with 5 bases lying between them. The length of the CDR3 is 11 residues. The CDR3 DNA follows: TGCAGTGCTAGCAGAAACAATGAGCAGTTCTTC. Translated, it gives CSASRNNEQFF.

This chain joins TRBV10-2 and TRBJ1-2; the match to TRBD1 covers 10 bases. The CDR3 loop spans 16 amino acids. Germline V gene sequence: CDR1 WSHSY, CDR2 SAAADI. V was pared by 3 bases and J by 6 bases, with 10 bases of the junction left unmatched. The CDR3 loop reads CASSDPTQDRGNGYTF. As DNA, the CDR3 is TGCGCCAGCAGTGACCCTACCCAGGACAGGGGGAATGGCTACACCTTC.